Given below is one T cell receptor (beta chain) in context. The CDR3 extends over 14 amino acids. Germline V CDR1 and CDR2: SGHDT, YYEEEE. Deletions cut 3 bases from V and 2 bases from J, with 9 bases between. The data were obtained in a study of blood T cell repertoires in COVID-19. The wider study: Donors in the United States, Italy and Spain gave samples during acute or convalescent COVID-19. T cells, B-cell-depleted T cells, or PBMCs supplied cDNA or gDNA.

Per the authors' pipeline: It was from reference gene primer amplification that nucleated cell counts were estimated. Sequencing was performed with immunoSEQ multiplex PCR; in TCRdb, only in-frame clones are kept and a portion is missing. That table supplies the V and J calls and clone size; D and trimming were determined from the DNA. This table holds a few hundred thousand clones, about 88% found once. V gene TRBV5-6 combines with J gene TRBJ1-5, with D maybe TRBD1 (5 bases). This TCR was sampled from a woman aged 70-85 years with active or convalescent COVID-19. Sequenced: peripheral blood. In DNA, the CDR3 is TGTGCCAGCAGCTGGGGGGGAGGCAATCAGCCCCAGCATTTT. This codes for CASSWGGGNQPQHF.